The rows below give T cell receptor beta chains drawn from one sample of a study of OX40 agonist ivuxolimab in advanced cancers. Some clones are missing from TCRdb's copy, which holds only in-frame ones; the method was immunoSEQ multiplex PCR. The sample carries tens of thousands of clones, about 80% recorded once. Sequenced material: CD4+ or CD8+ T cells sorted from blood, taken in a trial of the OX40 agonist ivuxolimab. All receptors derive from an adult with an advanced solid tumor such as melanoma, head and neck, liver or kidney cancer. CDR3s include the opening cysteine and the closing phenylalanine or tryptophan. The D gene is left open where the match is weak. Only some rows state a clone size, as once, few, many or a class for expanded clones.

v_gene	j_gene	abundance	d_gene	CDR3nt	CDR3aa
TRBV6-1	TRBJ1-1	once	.	TGTGCCAGCATCTCACGGGAGGGCCGTTACACTGAAGCTTTCTTT	CASISREGRYTEAFF
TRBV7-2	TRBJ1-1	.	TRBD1	TGTGCCAGCAGCTCTCAGGGGGAGAACACTGAAGCTTTCTTT	CASSSQGENTEAFF
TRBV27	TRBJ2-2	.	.	TGTGCCAGCAGTTTGGCAGGCCACAACACCGGGGAGCTGTTTTTT	CASSLAGHNTGELFF
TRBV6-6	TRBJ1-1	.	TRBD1	TGTGCCAGCAGTTATCCGGGACAGGGTCTGAACACTGAAGCTTTCTTT	CASSYPGQGLNTEAFF
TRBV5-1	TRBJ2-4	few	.	TGCGCCAGCAGCTTGGTCGGGGCCTCCTTTAAAAACATTCAGTACTTC	CASSLVGASFKNIQYF
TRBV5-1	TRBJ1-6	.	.	TGCGCCAGCAGCTTGTCTCCGGGTTCATCCTCTAATTCACCCCTCCACTTT	CASSLSPGSSSNSPLHF
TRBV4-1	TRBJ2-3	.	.	TGCGCCAGCAGCCTCAGGGGCGGGGAGAGCACAGATACGCAGTATTTT	CASSLRGGESTDTQYF
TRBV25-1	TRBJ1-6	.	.	TGTGCCACTTCACAGGGATTGGGCAATTCACCCCTCCACTTT	CATSQGLGNSPLHF
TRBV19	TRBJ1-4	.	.	TGTGCCACCCAGGACGGAAGAAATGAAAAACTGTTTTTT	CATQDGRNEKLFF
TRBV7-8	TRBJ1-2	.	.	TGTGCCAGCAGCGTAAGGAACTCCATGGGTGGCTACACCTTC	CASSVRNSMGGYTF
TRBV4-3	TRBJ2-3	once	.	TGCGCCAGCAGCCAAGGGGGCGGGTTTGTTACAGATACGCAGTATTTT	CASSQGGGFVTDTQYF
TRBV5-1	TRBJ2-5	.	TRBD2	TGCGCCAGCAGCTTGGCGGTAGCGGGGGGGCAAGAGACCCAGTACTTC	CASSLAVAGGQETQYF
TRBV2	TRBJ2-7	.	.	TGTGCCAGTAGAAGCCCCCGGGACCTGCCGTACGAGCAGTACTTC	CASRSPRDLPYEQYF
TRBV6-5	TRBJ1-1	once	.	TGTGCCAGCAGTATGGGTCCCATGGCTGAAGCTTTCTTT	CASSMGPMAEAFF
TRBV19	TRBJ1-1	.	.	TGTGCCAGTAGTATTGGTCTAACAGCTGAAGCTTTCTTT	CASSIGLTAEAFF
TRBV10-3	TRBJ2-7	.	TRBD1	TGTGCCATCAGTGATCGTCAGGGGGCCGACGAGCAGTACTTC	CAISDRQGADEQYF
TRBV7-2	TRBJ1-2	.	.	TGTGCCAGCAGCTTAGTGGGCATAGCCTCCGGCTATGGCTACACCTTC	CASSLVGIASGYGYTF